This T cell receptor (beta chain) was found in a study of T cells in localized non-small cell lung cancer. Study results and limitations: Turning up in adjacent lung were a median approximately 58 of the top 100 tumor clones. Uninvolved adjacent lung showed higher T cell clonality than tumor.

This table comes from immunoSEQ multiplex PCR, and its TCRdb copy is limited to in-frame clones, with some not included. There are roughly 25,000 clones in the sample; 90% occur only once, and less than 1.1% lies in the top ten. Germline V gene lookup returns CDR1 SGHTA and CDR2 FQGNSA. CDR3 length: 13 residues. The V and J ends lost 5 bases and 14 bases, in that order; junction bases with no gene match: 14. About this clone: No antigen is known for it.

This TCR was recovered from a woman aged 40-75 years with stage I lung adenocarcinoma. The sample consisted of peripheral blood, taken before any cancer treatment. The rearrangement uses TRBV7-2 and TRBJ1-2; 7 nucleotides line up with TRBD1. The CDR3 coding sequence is TGTGCCAGCAGCCTCCGGACAGGTCTTCTTTGGACCTTC. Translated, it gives CASSLRTGLLWTF.